This T cell receptor beta chain was found in a study of T cell repertoires in cytomegalovirus infection. About the study: Both CMV infection and a matching HLA type were indicated by public TCR beta signatures.

Comment on this clonotype: Its antigen is as yet unknown.

TCRdb analysed the reads with MiXCR anew, one entry per CDR3 protein. The sample contains approximately 990,000 distinct CDR3 sequences, roughly 31% of which appear only once. Trimming shortened V by 4 bases and J by 5 bases, and 9 bases separated the two germline ends. From germline, CDR1 is MGHRA and CDR2 YSYEKL. This CDR3 has 13 amino acids. Sample: cultured CD8+ T cells from PBMCs, taken from culture after CMV antigen stimulation. The TCR comes from a human donor in good health (CMV status not recorded). Some clones in this sample may be carry-over from other donors' samples. The V and J genes are TRBV4-1 and TRBJ1-5; D remains unclear. The CDR3 DNA follows: TGCGCCAGCAGCCGGAACCCTGATCAGCCCCAGCATTTT. Protein: CASSRNPDQPQHF.